The 10 T cell receptor beta chains in this list originate from one sample, sequenced in a study of CD8 T cells in ankylosing spondylitis (dated by TCRdb to between 2016 and 2019). Library generation was performed with 5' RACE. Reads for this sample came from an Illumina HiSeq 2500. Using fastp trimming at Q25 and MiXCR clonotype assembly, TCRdb reanalyzed the public sequencing data and kept in-frame beta chains. Rows with a matching CDR3 protein are joined into one entry that keeps the most common DNA and genes. Present in this sample are hundreds of thousands of distinct CDR3 sequences, around 7.8% of which were seen just once. The ten largest account for nearly 7% of the sample. The source material was blood, either unsorted or a sorted T cell fraction (not recorded which). These receptors were collected from a male donor with ankylosing spondylitis or in good health (not recorded which).

This clonotype was observed many times. The genes are TRBV12-3 or TRBV12-4 and TRBJ2-2; TRBD2 might be the D (6 bases). With 8 bases removed from V and 4 bases from J, the gap between germline ends came to 14 bases. This CDR3 region has 14 residues. The CDR3 is CASQAGIATGELFF. Written as DNA, the CDR3 is TGTGCCAGCCAGGCGGGGATCGCCACCGGGGAGCTGTTTTTT.

Many counts were recorded for this clonotype. The chain is built from TRBV12-3 or TRBV12-4 and TRBJ1-2; D uncertain. This CDR3 region has 13 residues. V was cut by 3 bases and J by 2 bases, with 7 bases left in between. CDR3 DNA sequence: TGTGCCAGCAGTTTCCGGGTCAACTATGGCTACACCTTC. Translating gives CASSFRVNYGYTF.

CDR3 region: CASSLRTSGSEKTQYF. In DNA form, the CDR3 reads TGTGCCAGCAGCCTCCGGACTAGCGGGAGTGAAAAGACCCAGTACTTC. This chain connects TRBV7-2 to TRBJ2-5, with 13 nucleotides matching TRBD2. Germline loops: CDR1 SGHTA, CDR2 FQGNSA. The CDR3 totals 16 residues. Trimming cost V 5 bases and J 6 bases; bases outside gene matches: 9.

This chain joins TRBV5-1 and TRBJ2-7, with D perhaps matching TRBD2 (5 bases). V shed 3 bases and J shed 1 base, with 8 bases lying between them. The CDR3 has 13 amino acids. Per germline, CDR1 SGHRS and CDR2 YFSETQ. The CDR3 here is CASSSDSSYEQYF. The CDR3 DNA reads TGCGCCAGCAGCTCGGACTCGTCCTACGAGCAGTACTTC.

This clonotype was picked up many times. This chain uses TRBV29-1 with TRBJ1-1; no clear D. The CDR3 is made up of 11 amino acids. The V end was cut by 5 bases, the J end by 3 bases, with 7 bases between. Germline V gene sequence: CDR1 SQVTM, CDR2 ANQGSEA. DNA for the CDR3: TGCAGCGTTAAAAAGGACACTGAAGCTTTCTTT. Translated: CSVKKDTEAFF.

About this clonotype: Possible read error: a much larger clone is one base away. The CDR3 loop is CASRTSGSGTQYF. CDR3 nucleotide sequence: TGTGCCAGCAGGACTAGCGGGAGTGGGACCCAGTACTTC. The rearrangement joins TRBV9 to TRBJ2-5; 12 nucleotides agree with TRBD2. The CDR3 extends over 13 amino acids. The ends lost 5 bases at V and 7 bases at J; junction bases unmatched: 3. The germline V gene has CDR1 SGDLS and CDR2 YYNGEE.

This clonotype was seen repeatedly, ten times or more. The chain recombines TRBV20-1 with TRBJ2-7; D may be TRBD2 (5 bases). This CDR3 contains 13 residues. The V gene's germline CDR1 is DFQATT and CDR2 SNEGSKA (reference sequence). V dropped 5 bases and J dropped 4 bases, with 15 bases sitting between them. The CDR3 region is CSAAPGIRYEQYF. The CDR3 bases are TGCAGTGCTGCTCCGGGAATACGGTACGAGCAGTACTTC.

The table lists this clonotype with a few counts. The V call is TRBV7-9, the J call TRBJ2-6; D possibly corresponds to TRBD2 (6 bases). Trimming removed 4 bases from V and 0 bases from J, with 13 bases in between. CDR1 is SEHNR, CDR2 FQNEAQ, per germline (reference sequence). The CDR3 has 17 residues. CDR3 nucleotides: TGTGCCAGCAGCTCCGCCGGGACTGACTCTGGGGCCAACGTCCTGACTTTC. Encoded protein: CASSSAGTDSGANVLTF.

The chain carries TRBV6-5 and TRBJ2-1; 11 nucleotides match TRBD1. Per germline, CDR1 MNHEY and CDR2 SVGAGI. This CDR3 is built from 17 residues. The V and J ends lost 2 bases and 3 bases, in that order; junction bases with no gene match: 6. The CDR3 DNA is TGTGCCAGCAGTTACGGTAGGGGGACAGGGGGCTACAATGAGCAGTTCTTC. Translated, it gives CASSYGRGTGGYNEQFF.

The rearrangement links TRBV30 to TRBJ1-1, with TRBD1 identical over 7 bases. The J segment lost 4 bases and the V segment lost 0 bases, leaving 2 bases of the junction unmatched. Looked up from germline, CDR1 is GTSNPN and CDR2 is SVGIG (reference sequence). This CDR3 has 13 residues. Here the CDR3 DNA reads TGTGCCTGGAGTGTGACAGGGCCCACTGAAGCTTTCTTT. Translation gives CAWSVTGPTEAFF.